Only a few counts were recorded for the clone carrying this TCR beta chain. Its antigen is not known. Isolated RNA was reverse transcribed in full, so expressed TCRB transcripts were sequenced. Sequencing was performed with immunoSEQ multiplex PCR; in TCRdb, only in-frame clones are kept and a portion is missing. The sample includes 120,000 to 150,000 clones, 13% of them seen just once. The entry originates in a study of beta chain features in type 1 diabetes. V lost 3 bases and J 2 bases, leaving 12 bases between the germline ends. The germline V gene encodes CDR1 SGHRS and CDR2 YFSETQ. This CDR3 is built from 14 residues. Points from the study as a whole: Moderate but significant shortening of TCRB CDR3s was recorded in all four CD4+ subsets from Type 1 diabetes patients. Possibly, sequencing cDNA over-represented cells that had high TCR expression levels. Within patients, naive, central memory and Treg TCRB repertoires seemed more similar than within healthy donors.

The rearrangement links TRBV5-1 to TRBJ2-7; weak D call: TRBD1 (5 bases). The clonotype comes from a man younger than 35 with type 1 diabetes. The material sequenced was central memory CD4+ T cells from blood. The chain's CDR3 is CASSSTGATYEQYF. CDR3 DNA: TGCGCCAGCAGCTCCACAGGCGCGACCTACGAGCAGTACTTC.